Only one count was recorded for the clone carrying this TCR beta chain. Germline V gene sequence: CDR1 MNHNS, CDR2 SASEGT. The CDR3 spans 17 residues. Deletions cut 2 bases from V and 1 base from J, with 14 bases between. This sample stems from a study of T cells in localized non-small cell lung cancer. Sequencing was performed with immunoSEQ multiplex PCR; in TCRdb, only in-frame clones are kept and a portion is missing. The table has fewer than 25,000 clones, 85% to 90% seen once. The source was peripheral blood, collected before any cancer treatment. This clonotype originated in a woman aged 35-75 years with stage I lung adenocarcinoma. This chain connects TRBV6-1 to TRBJ2-2; weak D call: TRBD2 (5 bases). The CDR3: CASSETSGRMNTGELFF. The CDR3 DNA is TGTGCCAGCAGTGAAACCAGCGGACGGATGAACACCGGGGAGCTGTTTTTT.